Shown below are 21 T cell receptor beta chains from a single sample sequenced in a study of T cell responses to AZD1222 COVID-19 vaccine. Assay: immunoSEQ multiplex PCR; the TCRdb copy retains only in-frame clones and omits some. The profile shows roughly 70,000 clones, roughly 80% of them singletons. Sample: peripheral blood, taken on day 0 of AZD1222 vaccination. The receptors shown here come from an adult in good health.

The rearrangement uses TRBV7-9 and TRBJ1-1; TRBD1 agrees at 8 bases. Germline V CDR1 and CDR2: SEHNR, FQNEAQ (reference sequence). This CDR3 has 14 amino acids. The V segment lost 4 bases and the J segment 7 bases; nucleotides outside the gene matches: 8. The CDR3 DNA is TGTGCCAGCAGCTACGGGACAGGAGCATATGAAGCTTTCTTT. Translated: CASSYGTGAYEAFF.

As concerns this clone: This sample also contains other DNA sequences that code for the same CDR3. The CDR3: CASSFGRSNQPQHF. The CDR3 coding sequence is TGTGCCAGCAGCTTTGGCAGGAGCAATCAGCCCCAGCATTTT. The V call is TRBV13, the J call TRBJ1-5; D remains unclear. V was shortened by 3 bases and J by 1 base, with 7 bases between the two germline ends. Germline CDR1 PRHDT, CDR2 FYEKMQ (reference sequence). CDR3 length: 14 amino acids.

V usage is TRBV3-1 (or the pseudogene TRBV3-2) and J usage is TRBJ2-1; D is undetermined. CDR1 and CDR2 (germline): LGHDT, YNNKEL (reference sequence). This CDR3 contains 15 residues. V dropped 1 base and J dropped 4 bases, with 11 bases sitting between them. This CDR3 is CASSQGNGPYNEQFF. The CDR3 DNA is TGTGCCAGCAGCCAAGGAAACGGGCCTTACAATGAGCAGTTCTTC.

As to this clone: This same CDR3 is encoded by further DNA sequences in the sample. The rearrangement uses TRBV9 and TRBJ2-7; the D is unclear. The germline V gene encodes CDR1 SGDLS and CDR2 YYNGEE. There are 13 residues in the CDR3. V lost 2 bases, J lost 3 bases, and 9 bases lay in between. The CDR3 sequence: CASSVGQSYEQYF. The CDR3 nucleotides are TGTGCCAGCAGCGTCGGTCAGAGCTACGAGCAGTACTTC.

Here the CDR3 DNA reads TGTGCCATCACCCCCCGGGACAGGGGATATAATTCACCCCTCCACTTT. This gives the protein CAITPRDRGYNSPLHF. The chain has TRBV10-3 and TRBJ1-6; 10 positions match TRBD1. V lost 7 bases to trimming and J lost 4 bases; unmatched junction nucleotides: 7. The V gene's germline CDR1 is ENHRY and CDR2 SYGVKD. This CDR3 region has 16 residues.

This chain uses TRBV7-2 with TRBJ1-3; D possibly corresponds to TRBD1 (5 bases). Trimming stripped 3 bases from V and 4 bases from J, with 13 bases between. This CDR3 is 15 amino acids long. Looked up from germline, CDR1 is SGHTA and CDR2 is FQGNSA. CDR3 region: CASSLEGFTGNTIYF. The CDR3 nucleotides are TGTGCCAGCAGCTTGGAGGGGTTTACCGGAAACACCATATATTTT.

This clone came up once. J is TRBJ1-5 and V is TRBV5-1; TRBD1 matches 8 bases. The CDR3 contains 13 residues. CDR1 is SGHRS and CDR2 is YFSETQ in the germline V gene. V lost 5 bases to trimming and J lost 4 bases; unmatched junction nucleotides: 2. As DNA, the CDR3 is TGCGCCAGCAGGCAGGGGGCGAATCAGCCCCAGCATTTT. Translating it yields CASRQGANQPQHF.

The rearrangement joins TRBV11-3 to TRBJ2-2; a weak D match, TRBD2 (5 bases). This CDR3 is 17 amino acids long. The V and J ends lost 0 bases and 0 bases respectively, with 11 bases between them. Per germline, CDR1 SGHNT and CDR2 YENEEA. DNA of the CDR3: TGTGCCAGCAGCTTAGATGGACTGGGCCCGAACACCGGGGAGCTGTTTTTT. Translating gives CASSLDGLGPNTGELFF.

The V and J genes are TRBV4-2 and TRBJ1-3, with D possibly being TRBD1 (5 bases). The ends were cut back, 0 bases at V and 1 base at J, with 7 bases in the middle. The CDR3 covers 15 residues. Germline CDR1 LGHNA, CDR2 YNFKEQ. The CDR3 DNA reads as TGTGCCAGCAGCCAAGATGGGGGGTCTGGAAACACCATATATTTT. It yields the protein CASSQDGGSGNTIYF.

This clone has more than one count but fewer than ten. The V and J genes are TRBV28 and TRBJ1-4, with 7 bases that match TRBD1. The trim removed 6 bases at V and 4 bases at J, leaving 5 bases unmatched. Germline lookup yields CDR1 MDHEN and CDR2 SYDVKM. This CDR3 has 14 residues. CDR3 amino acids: CASRLGGFNEKLFF. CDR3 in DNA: TGTGCCAGCAGGCTAGGGGGCTTTAATGAAAAACTGTTTTTT.

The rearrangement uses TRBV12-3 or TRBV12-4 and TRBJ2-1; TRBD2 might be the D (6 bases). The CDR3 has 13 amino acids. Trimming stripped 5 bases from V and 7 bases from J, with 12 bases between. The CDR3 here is CASSAGTANEQFF. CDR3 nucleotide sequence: TGTGCCAGCAGTGCGGGGACTGCGAATGAGCAGTTCTTC.

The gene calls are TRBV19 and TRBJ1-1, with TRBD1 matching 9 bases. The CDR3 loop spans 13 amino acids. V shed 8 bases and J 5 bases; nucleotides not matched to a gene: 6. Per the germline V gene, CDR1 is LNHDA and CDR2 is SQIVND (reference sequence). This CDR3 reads CASARDRETEAFF. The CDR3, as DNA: TGTGCCAGTGCCCGGGACAGGGAGACTGAAGCTTTCTTT.

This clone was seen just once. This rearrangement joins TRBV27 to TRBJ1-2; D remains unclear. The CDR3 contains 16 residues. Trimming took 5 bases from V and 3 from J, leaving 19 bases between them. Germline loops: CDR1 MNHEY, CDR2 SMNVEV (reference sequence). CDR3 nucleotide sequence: TGTGCCAGCAGTCCCACCCCGACCGGATCTCACTATGGCTACACCTTC. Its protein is CASSPTPTGSHYGYTF.

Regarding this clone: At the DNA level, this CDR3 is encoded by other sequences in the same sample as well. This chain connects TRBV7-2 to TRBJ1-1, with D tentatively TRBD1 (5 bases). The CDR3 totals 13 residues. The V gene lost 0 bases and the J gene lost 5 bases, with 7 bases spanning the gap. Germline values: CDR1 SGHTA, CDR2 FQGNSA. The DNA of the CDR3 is TGTGCCAGCAGCTTAGCGCGGGGGACTGAAGCTTTCTTT. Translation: CASSLARGTEAFF.

The CDR3 nucleotides are TGTGCCTGGAGTCCAAAGGGGGATGGCGAGCAGTACTTC. Translation gives CAWSPKGDGEQYF. The chain uses TRBV30 and TRBJ2-7, with D perhaps matching TRBD1 (6 bases). Germline CDR1 is GTSNPN and CDR2 is SVGIG (reference sequence). V was shortened by 2 bases and J by 6 bases, with 14 bases between the two germline ends. The CDR3 contains 13 residues.

The CDR3 coding sequence is TGCGCCAGCAGTGAGTCTGGGACTAGCGGGGGGGCCGGTCCCACAGATACGCAGTATTTT. Its translation is CASSESGTSGGAGPTDTQYF. The chain employs TRBV10-2 and TRBJ2-3, with 16 bases matching TRBD2. The germline gives CDR1 WSHSY, CDR2 SAAADI. The CDR3 extends over 20 amino acids. V gave up 0 bases and J gave up 2 bases; unmatched junction bases: 8.

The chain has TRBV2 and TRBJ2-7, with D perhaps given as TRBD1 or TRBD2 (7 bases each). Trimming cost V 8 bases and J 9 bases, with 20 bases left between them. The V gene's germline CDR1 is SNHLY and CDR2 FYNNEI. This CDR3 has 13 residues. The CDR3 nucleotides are TGTGCCAGCGGGAGGGACAGCTTTGTGGGGCAGTACTTC. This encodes CASGRDSFVGQYF. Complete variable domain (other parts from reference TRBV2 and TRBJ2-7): EPEVTQTPSHQVTQMGQEVILRCVPISNHLYFYWYRQILGQKVEFLVSFYNNEISEKSEIFDDQFSVERPDGSNFTLKIRSTKLEDSAMYFCASGRDSFVGQYFGPGTRLTVT.

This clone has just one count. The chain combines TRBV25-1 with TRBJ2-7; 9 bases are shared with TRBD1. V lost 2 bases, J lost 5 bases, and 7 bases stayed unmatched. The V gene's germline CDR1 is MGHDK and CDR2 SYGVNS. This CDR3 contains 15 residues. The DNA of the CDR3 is TGTGCCAGCAGTGAAACTGGGACAGGGTCTCACGAGCAGTACTTC. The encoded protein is CASSETGTGSHEQYF.

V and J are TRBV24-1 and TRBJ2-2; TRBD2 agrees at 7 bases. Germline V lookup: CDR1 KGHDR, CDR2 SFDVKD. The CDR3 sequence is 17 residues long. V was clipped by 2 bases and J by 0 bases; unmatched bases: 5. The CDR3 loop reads CATSDSRGGTNTGELFF. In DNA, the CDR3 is TGTGCCACCAGTGATTCTCGCGGGGGAACGAACACCGGGGAGCTGTTTTTT.

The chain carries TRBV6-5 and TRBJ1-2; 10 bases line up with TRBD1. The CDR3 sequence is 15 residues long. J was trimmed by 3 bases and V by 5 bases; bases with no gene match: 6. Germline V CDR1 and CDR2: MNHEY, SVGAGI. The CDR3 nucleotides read TGTGCCAGCAGTCCCCCGGGACAGGGGTACTATGGCTACACCTTC. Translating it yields CASSPPGQGYYGYTF.

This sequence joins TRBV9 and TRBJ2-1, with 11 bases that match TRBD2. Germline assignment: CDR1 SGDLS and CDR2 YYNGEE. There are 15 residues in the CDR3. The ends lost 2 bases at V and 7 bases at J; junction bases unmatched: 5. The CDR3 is CASSVGTSGLNEQFF. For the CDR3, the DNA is TGTGCCAGCAGCGTGGGGACTAGCGGTCTGAATGAGCAGTTCTTC.